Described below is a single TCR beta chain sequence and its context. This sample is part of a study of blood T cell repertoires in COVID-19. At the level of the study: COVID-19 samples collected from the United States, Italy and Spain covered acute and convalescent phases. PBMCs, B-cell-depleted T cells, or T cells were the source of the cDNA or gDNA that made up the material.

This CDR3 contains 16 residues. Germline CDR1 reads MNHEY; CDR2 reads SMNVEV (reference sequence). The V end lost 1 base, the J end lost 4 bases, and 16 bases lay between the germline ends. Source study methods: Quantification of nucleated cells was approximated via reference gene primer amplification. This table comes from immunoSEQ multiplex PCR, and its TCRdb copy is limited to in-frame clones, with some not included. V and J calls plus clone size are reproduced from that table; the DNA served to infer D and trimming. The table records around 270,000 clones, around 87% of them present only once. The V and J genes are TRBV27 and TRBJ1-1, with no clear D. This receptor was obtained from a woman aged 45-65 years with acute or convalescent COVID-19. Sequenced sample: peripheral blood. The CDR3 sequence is CASSLYGEGGGTEAFF. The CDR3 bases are TGTGCCAGCAGTTTATACGGGGAAGGTGGAGGCACTGAAGCTTTCTTT.